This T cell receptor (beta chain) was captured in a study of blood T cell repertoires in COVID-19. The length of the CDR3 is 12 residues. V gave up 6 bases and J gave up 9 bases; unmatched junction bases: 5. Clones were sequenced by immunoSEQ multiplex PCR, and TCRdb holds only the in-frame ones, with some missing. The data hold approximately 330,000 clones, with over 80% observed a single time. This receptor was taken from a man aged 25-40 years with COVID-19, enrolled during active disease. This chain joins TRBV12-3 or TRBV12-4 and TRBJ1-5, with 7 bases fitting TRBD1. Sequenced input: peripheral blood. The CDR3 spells CASRLTGAPQHF. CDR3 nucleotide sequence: TGTGCCAGCAGACTTACAGGGGCGCCCCAGCATTTT.